One sample yielded the 5 T cell receptor beta chains listed below, sequenced in a study of regulatory T cells in long-lasting Graves disease. HTBI primers from iRepertoire and Arm-PCR of CDR3 regions yielded the TCR beta libraries. TCRdb ran MiXCR on the multiplex PCR reads and lists one entry per CDR3 protein. The data show a few hundred thousand distinct CDR3 sequences, around 15% seen once. Time point reported: newly diagnosed GD, antithyroid drugs for less than 3 months. Preparation of the TCR library used RNA extracted from PBMCs. This sample was also put to use in a study of T cells in Graves' hyperthyroidism and ophthalmopathy.

Sequenced here: peripheral blood mononuclear cells (PBMCs), sampled at new diagnosis, from a patient treated with antithyroid drugs. The receptors shown here come from a woman between 45 and 60 years old with Graves disease.

The table lists this clonotype with many counts. The chain is built from TRBV6-1 and TRBJ2-2; 8 nucleotides align to TRBD1. V shed 8 bases and J 2 bases; nucleotides not matched to a gene: 4. CDR1 is MNHNS, CDR2 SASEGT, per germline. This CDR3 contains 14 residues. The chain's CDR3 is CASRTGRNTGELFF. Here the CDR3 DNA reads TGTGCCAGCCGGACAGGGCGCAACACCGGGGAGCTGTTTTTT.

In this sample, this clonotype turned up many times. The chain couples TRBV3-1 to TRBJ1-1; TRBD1 might be the D (5 bases). CDR3 length: 15 amino acids. Trimming cost V 4 bases and J 7 bases, with 19 bases left between them. CDR1 and CDR2 from the germline V gene are LGHDT and YNNKEL (reference sequence). The CDR3 is CASSPRQGGSDEAFF. The DNA for the CDR3 is TGTGCCAGCAGCCCCCGCCAGGGAGGGAGTGATGAAGCTTTCTTT.

The chain couples TRBV19 to TRBJ2-2; perhaps TRBD2 as D (7 bases). The germline CDR1 and CDR2 sequences are LNHDA and SQIVND (reference sequence). The CDR3 extends over 15 amino acids. V gave up 7 bases and J gave up 5 bases, with 17 bases separating them. The CDR3 here is CASNRGREWTGELFF. The CDR3 DNA follows: TGTGCCAGTAATCGGGGGCGGGAGTGGACCGGGGAGCTGTTTTTT.

This clonotype appeared a few times. The chain couples TRBV5-5 to TRBJ2-7, with TRBD2 matching 13 bases. With 4 bases clipped from V and 6 bases from J, the junction kept 10 bases outside the gene matches. Germline values: CDR1 SGHKS, CDR2 YYEKEE (reference sequence). This CDR3 has 16 residues. The CDR3 sequence is CASSLPTSGRALEQYF. In nucleotides, the CDR3 is TGTGCCAGCAGCCTCCCTACTAGCGGGAGGGCCCTCGAGCAGTACTTC.

The chain is built from TRBV12-3 or TRBV12-4 and TRBJ1-5; unclear D gene. V shed 6 bases and J shed 0 bases, with 9 bases lying between them. The CDR3 is made up of 14 amino acids. The CDR3 spells CASSALNSNQPQHF. CDR3 coding DNA: TGTGCCAGCAGCGCCCTTAATAGCAATCAGCCCCAGCATTTT.